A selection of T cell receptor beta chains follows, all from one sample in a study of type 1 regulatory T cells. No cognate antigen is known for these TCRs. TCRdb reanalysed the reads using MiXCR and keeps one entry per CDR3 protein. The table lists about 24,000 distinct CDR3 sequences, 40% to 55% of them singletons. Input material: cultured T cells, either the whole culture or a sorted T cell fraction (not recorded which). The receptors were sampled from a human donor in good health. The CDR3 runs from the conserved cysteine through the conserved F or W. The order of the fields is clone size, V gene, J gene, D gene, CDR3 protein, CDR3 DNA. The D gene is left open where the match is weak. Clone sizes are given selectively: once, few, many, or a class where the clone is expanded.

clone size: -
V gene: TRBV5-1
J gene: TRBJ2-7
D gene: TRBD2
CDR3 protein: CASSTGLATFYEQYF
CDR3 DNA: TGCGCCAGCAGCACGGGACTAGCAACCTTCTACGAGCAGTACTTC

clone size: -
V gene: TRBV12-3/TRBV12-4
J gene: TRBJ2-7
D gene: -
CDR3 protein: CASSTRVTYEQYF
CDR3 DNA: TGTGCCAGCAGTACCCGGGTTACCTACGAGCAGTACTTC

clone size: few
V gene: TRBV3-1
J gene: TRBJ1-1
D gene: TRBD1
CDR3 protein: CASSQGQGNTEAFF
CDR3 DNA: TGTGCCAGCAGCCAAGGACAGGGGAACACTGAAGCTTTCTTT

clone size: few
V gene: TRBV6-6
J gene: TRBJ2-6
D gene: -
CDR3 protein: CASSPESGSGANVLTF
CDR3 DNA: TGTGCCAGCAGTCCCGAGTCGGGGAGTGGGGCCAACGTCCTGACTTTC

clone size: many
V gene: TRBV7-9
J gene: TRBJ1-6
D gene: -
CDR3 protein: CASSSRTSHNSPLHF
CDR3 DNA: TGTGCCAGCAGCAGCCGGACAAGTCATAATTCACCCCTCCACTTT

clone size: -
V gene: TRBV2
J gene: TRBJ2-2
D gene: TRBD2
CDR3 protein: CASDGTTNTGELFF
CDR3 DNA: TGTGCCAGCGACGGGACTACGAACACCGGGGAGCTGTTTTTT

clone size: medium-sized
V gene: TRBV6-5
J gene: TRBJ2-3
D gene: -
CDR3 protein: CASALGWTDTQYF
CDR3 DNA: TGTGCCAGCGCCCTGGGGTGGACAGATACGCAGTATTTT

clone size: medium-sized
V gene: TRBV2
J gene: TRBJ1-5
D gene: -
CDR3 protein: CASKGDSNQPQHF
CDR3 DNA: TGTGCCAGCAAAGGGGATAGCAATCAGCCCCAGCATTTT

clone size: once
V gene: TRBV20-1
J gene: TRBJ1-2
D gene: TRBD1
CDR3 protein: CSARVIQGVYGYTF
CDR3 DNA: TGCAGTGCTAGAGTAATACAGGGGGTCTACGGCTACACCTTC

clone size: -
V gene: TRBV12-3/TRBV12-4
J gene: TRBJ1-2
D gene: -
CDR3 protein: CASIRNGGYGYTF
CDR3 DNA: TGTGCCAGCATCCGGAATGGCGGCTATGGCTACACCTTC

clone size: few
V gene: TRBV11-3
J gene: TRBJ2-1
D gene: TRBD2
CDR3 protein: CASSSRGGEFNEQFF
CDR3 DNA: TGTGCCAGCAGCTCCCGGGGGGGCGAGTTCAATGAGCAGTTCTTC

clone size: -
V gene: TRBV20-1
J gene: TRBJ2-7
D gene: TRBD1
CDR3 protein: CSTSAGQGLSYEQYF
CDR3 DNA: TGCAGTACTAGTGCAGGACAGGGCCTCTCCTACGAGCAGTACTTC

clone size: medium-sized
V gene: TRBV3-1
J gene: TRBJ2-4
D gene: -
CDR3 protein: CASSPSWDQSFIQYF
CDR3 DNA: TGTGCCAGCAGCCCGTCATGGGACCAGTCCTTCATTCAGTACTTC

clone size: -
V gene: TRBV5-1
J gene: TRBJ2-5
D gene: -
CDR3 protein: CASSLGDEQETQYF
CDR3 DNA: TGCGCCAGCAGCTTGGGGGACGAACAAGAGACCCAGTACTTC

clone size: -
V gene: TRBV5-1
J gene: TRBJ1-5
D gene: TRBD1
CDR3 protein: CASSRGTGFNQPQHF
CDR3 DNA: TGCGCCAGCAGCCGGGGGACAGGGTTCAATCAGCCCCAGCATTTT

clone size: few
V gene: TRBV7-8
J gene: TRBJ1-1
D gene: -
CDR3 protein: CASSPAKGAGTEAFF
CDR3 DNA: TGTGCCAGCAGCCCCGCCAAGGGCGCGGGCACTGAAGCTTTCTTT

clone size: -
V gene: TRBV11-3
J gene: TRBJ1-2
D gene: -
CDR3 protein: CASSFGGQANYGYTF
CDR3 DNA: TGTGCCAGCAGCTTTGGGGGCCAAGCTAACTATGGCTACACCTTC

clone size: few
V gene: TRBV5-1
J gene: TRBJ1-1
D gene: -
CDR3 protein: CASRIGGNTEAFF
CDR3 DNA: TGCGCCAGCAGGATAGGGGGGAACACTGAAGCTTTCTTT

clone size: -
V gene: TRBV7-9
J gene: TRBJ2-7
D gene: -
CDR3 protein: CASTTSVGSYEQYF
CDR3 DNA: TGTGCCAGCACCACCTCGGTGGGCTCCTACGAGCAGTACTTC

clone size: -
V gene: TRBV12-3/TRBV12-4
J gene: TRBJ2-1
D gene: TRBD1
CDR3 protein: CASSRGQVSHNEQFF
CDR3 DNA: TGTGCCAGCAGTCGGGGACAGGTTAGCCACAATGAGCAGTTCTTC

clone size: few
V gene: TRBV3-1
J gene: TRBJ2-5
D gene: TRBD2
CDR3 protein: CASSQNLAAFQETQYF
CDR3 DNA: TGTGCCAGCAGCCAAAACCTAGCGGCTTTTCAAGAGACCCAGTACTTC

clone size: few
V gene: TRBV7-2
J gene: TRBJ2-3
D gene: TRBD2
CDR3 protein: CASSSVLTSGTDTQYF
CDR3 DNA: TGTGCCAGCAGCTCCGTCCTGACTAGCGGCACAGATACGCAGTATTTT

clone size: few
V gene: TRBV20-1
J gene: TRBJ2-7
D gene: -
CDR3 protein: CSGQTDSYEQYF
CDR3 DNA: TGCAGTGGCCAGACAGACTCCTACGAGCAGTACTTC

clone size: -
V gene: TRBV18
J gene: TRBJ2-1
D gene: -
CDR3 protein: CASSRGPPLNEQFF
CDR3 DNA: TGTGCCAGCTCACGGGGGCCTCCTCTAAATGAGCAGTTCTTC

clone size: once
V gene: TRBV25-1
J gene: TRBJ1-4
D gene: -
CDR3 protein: CASSEYRYNEKLFF
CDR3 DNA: TGTGCCAGCAGTGAATACCGTTATAATGAAAAACTGTTTTTT

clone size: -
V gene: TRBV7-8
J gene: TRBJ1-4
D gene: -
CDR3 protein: CASSSRGGKLFF
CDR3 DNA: TGTGCCAGCAGCTCAAGGGGGGGGAAACTGTTTTTT

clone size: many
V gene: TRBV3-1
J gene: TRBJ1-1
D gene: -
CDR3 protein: CASSSWDRHTEAFF
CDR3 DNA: TGTGCCAGCAGCTCCTGGGACCGACACACTGAAGCTTTCTTT

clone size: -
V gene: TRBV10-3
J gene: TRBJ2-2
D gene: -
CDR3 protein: CATDPGTTNTGELFF
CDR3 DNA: TGTGCCACCGACCCCGGGACAACGAACACCGGGGAGCTGTTTTTT

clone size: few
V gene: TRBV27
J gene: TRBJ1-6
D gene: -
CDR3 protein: CASSFYIYRATNSPLHF
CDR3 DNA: TGTGCCAGCAGTTTCTATATCTACCGGGCCACTAATTCACCCCTCCACTTT

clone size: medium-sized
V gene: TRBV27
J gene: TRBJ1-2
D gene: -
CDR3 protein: CASSSRTSHYGYTF
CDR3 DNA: TGTGCCAGCAGTTCCCGGACATCGCACTATGGCTACACCTTC

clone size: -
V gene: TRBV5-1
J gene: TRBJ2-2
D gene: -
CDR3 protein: CASSLRADANTGELFF
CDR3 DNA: TGCGCCAGCAGCTTGCGGGCGGACGCGAACACCGGGGAGCTGTTTTTT

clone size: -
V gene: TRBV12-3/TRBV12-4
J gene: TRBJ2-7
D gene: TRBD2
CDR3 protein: CASSLMSGGAYEQYF
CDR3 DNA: TGTGCCAGCAGTTTAATGAGCGGGGGGGCCTACGAGCAGTACTTC

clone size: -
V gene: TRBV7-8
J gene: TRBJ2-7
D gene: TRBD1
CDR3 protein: CASSSPDRGVYEQYF
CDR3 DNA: TGTGCCAGCAGCTCCCCGGACAGGGGAGTCTACGAGCAGTACTTC

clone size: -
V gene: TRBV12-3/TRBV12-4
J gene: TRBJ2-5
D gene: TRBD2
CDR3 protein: CASSLGTGLAIETQYF
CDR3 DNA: TGTGCCAGCAGTTTAGGGACGGGACTAGCGATAGAGACCCAGTACTTC

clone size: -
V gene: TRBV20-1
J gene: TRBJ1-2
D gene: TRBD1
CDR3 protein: CSAPGTGIYGYTF
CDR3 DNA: TGCAGTGCTCCCGGGACAGGGATCTATGGCTACACCTTC

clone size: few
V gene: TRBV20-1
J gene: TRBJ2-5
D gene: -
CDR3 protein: CSARVKQGQETQYF
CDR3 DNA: TGCAGTGCTAGGGTAAAACAGGGCCAAGAGACCCAGTACTTC

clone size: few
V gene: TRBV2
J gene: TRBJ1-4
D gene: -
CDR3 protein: CASNRGIANEKLFF
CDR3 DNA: TGTGCCAGCAACCGGGGAATTGCTAATGAAAAACTGTTTTTT

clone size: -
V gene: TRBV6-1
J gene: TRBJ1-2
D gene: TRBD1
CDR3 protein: CASSDQTGIGYTF
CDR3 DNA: TGTGCCAGCAGTGACCAGACAGGGATCGGCTACACCTTC

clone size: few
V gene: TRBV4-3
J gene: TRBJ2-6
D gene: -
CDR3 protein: CASSQDLSFGANVLTF
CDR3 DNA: TGCGCCAGCAGCCAAGATCTTAGTTTTGGGGCCAACGTCCTGACTTTC

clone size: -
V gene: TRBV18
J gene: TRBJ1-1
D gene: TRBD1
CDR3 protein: CASSPSGGTEAFF
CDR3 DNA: TGTGCCAGCTCACCGTCAGGGGGCACTGAAGCTTTCTTT

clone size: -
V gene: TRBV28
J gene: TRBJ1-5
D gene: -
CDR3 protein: CASTKRGNQPQHF
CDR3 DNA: TGTGCCTCAACTAAGCGGGGCAATCAGCCCCAGCATTTT

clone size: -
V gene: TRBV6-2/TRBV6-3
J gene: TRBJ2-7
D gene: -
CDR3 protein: CASSYVDGSYEQYF
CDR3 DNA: TGTGCCAGCAGTTACGTCGACGGCTCCTACGAGCAGTACTTC

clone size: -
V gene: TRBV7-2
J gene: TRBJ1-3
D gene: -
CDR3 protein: CASSLFRGDTIYF
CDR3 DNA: TGTGCCAGCAGCTTATTTAGGGGAGACACCATATATTTT